These T cell receptor beta chains were read from a single sample in a study of regulatory T cells in long-lasting Graves disease. TCRdb reprocessed the multiplex PCR reads with MiXCR, giving one entry per CDR3 protein. Of under 700,000 distinct CDR3 sequences listed, 15% to 20% are singletons. This same sample was also part of a study on T cells in Graves' hyperthyroidism and ophthalmopathy.

The specimen comprised peripheral blood mononuclear cells (PBMCs), sampled at new diagnosis, from a patient treated with antithyroid drugs. The receptors were sampled from a woman aged 35 to 60 with Graves disease. Both conserved end residues are part of each CDR3. The order of the fields is J gene, clone size, V gene, D gene, CDR3 DNA, CDR3 protein. The D gene is left open where the match is weak. The listing skips clone size in some rows; elsewhere it reads once, few, many or a size class.

TRBJ2-7,many,TRBV5-1,TRBD1,TGCGCCAGCAGCTGGGGGACAGGGGGGCTCGAGCAGTACTTC,CASSWGTGGLEQYF
TRBJ1-1,few,TRBV5-1,-,TGCGCCAGCAGCAGTCAGGTGAACACTGGAGCTTTCTTT,CASSSQVNTGAFF
TRBJ2-7,-,TRBV11-2,-,TGTGCCAGCAGGTCATTCCCGGGACCAGAGGAGCAGTACTTC,CASRSFPGPEEQYF
TRBJ1-6,few,TRBV3-1,-,TGTGCCAGCAGCCAAGATACTATCAGGGTGTATTCACCCCTCCACTTT,CASSQDTIRVYSPLHF
TRBJ2-7,many,TRBV5-1,-,TGCGCCAGCAGCCCAACGGGGCGATGGGACGAGCAGTACTTC,CASSPTGRWDEQYF
TRBJ2-3,-,TRBV28,TRBD2,TGTGCCAGCGTAGCGGGGGGCCGCGTTACGCAGTATTTT,CASVAGGRVTQYF
TRBJ2-5,many,TRBV11-3,-,TGTGCCAGCAGCCCCGGCGCCAGAGCTGGGGAGACCCAGTACTTC,CASSPGARAGETQYF
TRBJ1-1,many,TRBV27,TRBD1,TGTGCCAGCAGAAGACAGGGAGTATCTGAAGCTTTCTTT,CASRRQGVSEAFF
TRBJ1-2,few,TRBV30,-,TGTGCCTGGAACGGGAGGGGGAACAACTATGGCTACACCTTC,CAWNGRGNNYGYTF
TRBJ2-3,many,TRBV10-3,TRBD1,TGTGCCATCAGTGACCCAAGGGGGCGGAGCACAGATACGCAGTATTTT,CAISDPRGRSTDTQYF
TRBJ2-3,many,TRBV12-3/TRBV12-4,-,TGTGCCAGCAGTTTAAGTTCTGGGGGCGGGGGTGGCACAGATACGCAGTATTTT,CASSLSSGGGGGTDTQYF
TRBJ1-2,few,TRBV4-1,TRBD1,TGCGCCAGCAGGAAAACAGGGGGCTATGGCTACACCTTC,CASRKTGGYGYTF
TRBJ2-5,many,TRBV5-1,-,TGCGCCAGCAGCTATCAGGGACCCCAAGAGACCCAGTACTTC,CASSYQGPQETQYF
TRBJ1-2,many,TRBV3-1,-,TGTGCCAGCAGCCAAGATGGAGGTTCTGGCTACACCTTC,CASSQDGGSGYTF
TRBJ1-3,-,TRBV20-1,-,TGCAGTGCTGGTCGACTCCGCTCTGGAAACACCATATATTTT,CSAGRLRSGNTIYF
TRBJ2-5,-,TRBV29-1,-,TGCAGCGTTGTATCTGTGCAGCTTCAAGAGACCCAGTACTTC,CSVVSVQLQETQYF
TRBJ1-2,many,TRBV11-2,TRBD1,TGTGCCAGCAGCTTACAGGGGGCGATCAACTATGGCTACACCTTC,CASSLQGAINYGYTF
TRBJ1-1,many,TRBV3-1,-,TGTGCCAGCAGCCAAGAGTTGCGTATATCTCCCACTGAAGCTTTCTTT,CASSQELRISPTEAFF
TRBJ1-3,-,TRBV18,-,TGTGCCAGCTCACTTGATGACTCAAACGGAAACACCATATATTTT,CASSLDDSNGNTIYF
TRBJ1-6,few,TRBV5-6,-,TGTGCCAGCAGCTTGGCCGGCCCCGGAGGTTCACCCCTCCACTTT,CASSLAGPGGSPLHF
TRBJ2-7,many,TRBV7-9,-,TGTGCCAGCACCCTCTGGGGGGACGAGCAGTACTTC,CASTLWGDEQYF
TRBJ2-3,many,TRBV7-8,TRBD2,TGTGCCAGCAGCTCCCTAATAGCGGGGGGGCCGGGTGAAGATACGCAGTATTTT,CASSSLIAGGPGEDTQYF
TRBJ1-3,-,TRBV12-3/TRBV12-4,-,TGTGCCAGCAAGCGCGAAACCCTCTCTGGAAACACCACATATTTT,CASKRETLSGNTTYF
TRBJ2-7,many,TRBV7-8,-,TGTGCCAGCAGCTTAGCGGTGAGGCGGGCCTACGAGCAGTACTTC,CASSLAVRRAYEQYF
TRBJ2-4,-,TRBV28,-,TGTGCCAGCAGTTTGGGAGGTAAAAACATTCAGTACTTC,CASSLGGKNIQYF
TRBJ2-5,-,TRBV5-5,TRBD1,TGTGCCAGCAGCGTCCGGGACAGGCAAGAGACCCAGTACTTC,CASSVRDRQETQYF
TRBJ1-1,-,TRBV15,-,TGTGCCACCAGCAGAGATCTATCTGGGAACCCTGAAGCTTTCTTT,CATSRDLSGNPEAFF
TRBJ1-6,-,TRBV27,-,TGTGCCAGCACTTGGGACCCTAATTCACCCCTCCACTTT,CASTWDPNSPLHF
TRBJ1-5,many,TRBV5-5,TRBD1,TGTGCCAGCAGCTCCGGGACAGTGGAAAATCAGCCCCAGCATTTT,CASSSGTVENQPQHF
TRBJ2-1,few,TRBV5-8,TRBD2,TGTGCCAGCACAACGGGGGGGGGGAACTACAATGAGCAGTTCTTC,CASTTGGGNYNEQFF
TRBJ1-6,many,TRBV3-1,-,TGTGCCAGCAGCCACGATTCACCCCTCCACTTT,CASSHDSPLHF
TRBJ2-7,-,TRBV11-2,TRBD2,TGTGCCAGCAGCGTCCGACTAGCGGGGGGTGAGCAGTACTTC,CASSVRLAGGEQYF
TRBJ2-2,-,TRBV20-1,-,TGCAGTGCTACGGGTGCGGGGGCCAGGGGCGGGGAGCTGTTTTTT,CSATGAGARGGELFF
TRBJ1-5,many,TRBV20-1,-,TGCAGTGCCCGGGAAACAAGCAATCAGCCCCAGCATTTT,CSARETSNQPQHF
TRBJ2-1,-,TRBV2,TRBD1,TGTGCCAGCAAAAGACAGGGGGCGGGTGAGCAGTTCTTC,CASKRQGAGEQFF
TRBJ2-3,many,TRBV6-1,TRBD1,TGTGCCAGCAGTACGGGGACAGGGGCTAGCACAGATACGCAGTATTTT,CASSTGTGASTDTQYF
TRBJ2-7,few,TRBV7-6,-,TGTGCCAGCAGCTTAGAGGTCGGGTTATCCTACGAGCAGTACTTC,CASSLEVGLSYEQYF
TRBJ2-1,-,TRBV19,-,TGTGCCAGTAGTACTGGGGTGGTAGAGACCCAGCACTTC,CASSTGVVETQHF
TRBJ1-5,-,TRBV3-1,TRBD1,TGTGCCAGCAGCCTTACGGGACAGGGGGCCTCTCAGCCCCAGCATTTT,CASSLTGQGASQPQHF
TRBJ2-1,many,TRBV6-1,-,TGTGCCAGCAGTGAATGGGGGGAGAGCTACAATGAGCAGTTCTTC,CASSEWGESYNEQFF
TRBJ2-3,few,TRBV5-1,TRBD1,TGCGCCAGCAGCTTGGGGGACAGGAACACAGATACGCAGTATTTT,CASSLGDRNTDTQYF
TRBJ2-2,-,TRBV20-1,-,TGCAGTGCTAGACGGTCAGGTAACGCGAACACCGGGGAGCTGTTTTTT,CSARRSGNANTGELFF
TRBJ2-3,-,TRBV2,TRBD1,TGTGCCAGCAGTGGTGACAGGGGGATGAGGGGCTCAGATACGCAGTATTTT,CASSGDRGMRGSDTQYF
TRBJ2-5,few,TRBV25-1,TRBD2,TGTGCCAGCAGTGAATTAATGGGAGCGGGGGGGCTAGAGACCCAGTACTTC,CASSELMGAGGLETQYF
TRBJ2-5,few,TRBV20-1,-,TGCAGTGCTCGGCCCCCGCAGAAAGAGACCCAGTACTTC,CSARPPQKETQYF
TRBJ1-2,many,TRBV6-5,-,TGTGCCAGCAGTTACTCGAAGGGAAGAGAGGGCGGCTACACCTTC,CASSYSKGREGGYTF
TRBJ1-5,-,TRBV12-3/TRBV12-4,TRBD1,TGTGCCAGCAGTTTAATGGGACAGACAAATCAGCCCCAGCATTTT,CASSLMGQTNQPQHF
TRBJ2-2,-,TRBV19,-,TGTGCCAGTAAACAGGGGGGGCCTGGCACCGGGGAGCTGTTTTTT,CASKQGGPGTGELFF